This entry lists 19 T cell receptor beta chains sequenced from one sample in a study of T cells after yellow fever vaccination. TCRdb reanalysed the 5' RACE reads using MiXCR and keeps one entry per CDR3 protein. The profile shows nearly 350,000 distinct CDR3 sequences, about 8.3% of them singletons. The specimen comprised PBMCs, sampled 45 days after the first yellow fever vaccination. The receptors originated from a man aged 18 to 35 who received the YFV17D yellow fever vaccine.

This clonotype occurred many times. The CDR3 sequence is CASSTFVMNNEQFF. CDR3 bases: TGTGCCAGCAGTACGTTTGTGATGAACAATGAGCAGTTCTTC. V usage is TRBV12-3 or TRBV12-4 and J usage is TRBJ2-1; unclear D gene. This CDR3 is 14 amino acids long. V was cut by 5 bases and J by 5 bases, with 13 bases left in between.

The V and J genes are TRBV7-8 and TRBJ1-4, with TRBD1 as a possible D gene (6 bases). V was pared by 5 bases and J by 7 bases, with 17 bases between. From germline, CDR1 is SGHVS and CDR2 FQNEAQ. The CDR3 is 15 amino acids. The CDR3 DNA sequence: TGTGCCAGCAGCCCGGTAGGGGGTTTCGGTGAAAAACTGTTTTTT. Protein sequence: CASSPVGGFGEKLFF.

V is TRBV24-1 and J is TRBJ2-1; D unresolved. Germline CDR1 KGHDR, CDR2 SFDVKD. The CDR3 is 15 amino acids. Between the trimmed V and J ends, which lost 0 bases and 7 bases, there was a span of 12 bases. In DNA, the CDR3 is TGTGCCACCAGTGATTTGTTTCTCGGGTCGAATGAGCAGTTCTTC. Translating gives CATSDLFLGSNEQFF.

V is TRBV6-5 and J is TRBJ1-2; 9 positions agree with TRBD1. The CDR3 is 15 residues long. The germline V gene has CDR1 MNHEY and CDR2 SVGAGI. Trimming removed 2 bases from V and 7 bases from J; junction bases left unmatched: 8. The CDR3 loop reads CASSYTLDRGSGYTF. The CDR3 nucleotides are TGTGCCAGCAGTTACACCCTCGACAGGGGGTCTGGCTACACCTTC.

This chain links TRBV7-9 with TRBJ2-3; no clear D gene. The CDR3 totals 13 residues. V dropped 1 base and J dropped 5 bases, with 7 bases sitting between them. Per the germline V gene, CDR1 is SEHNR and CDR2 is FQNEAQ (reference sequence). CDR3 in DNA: TGTGCCAGCAGCTTAGACGCCGGAGATACGCAGTATTTT. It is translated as CASSLDAGDTQYF.

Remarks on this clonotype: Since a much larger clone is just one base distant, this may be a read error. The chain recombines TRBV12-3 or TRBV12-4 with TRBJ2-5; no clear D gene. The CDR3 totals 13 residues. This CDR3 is CAGSFLEEETQYF. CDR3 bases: TGTGCCGGCAGTTTTCTTGAGGAAGAGACCCAGTACTTC.

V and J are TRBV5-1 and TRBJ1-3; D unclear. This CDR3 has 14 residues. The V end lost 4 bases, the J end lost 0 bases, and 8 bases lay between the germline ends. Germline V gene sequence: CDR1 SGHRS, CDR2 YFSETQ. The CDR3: CASSPDLSGNTIYF. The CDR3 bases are TGCGCCAGCAGCCCGGACCTCTCTGGAAACACCATATATTTT. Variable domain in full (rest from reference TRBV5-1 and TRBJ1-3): KAGVTQTPRYLIKTRGQQVTLSCSPISGHRSVSWYQQTPGQGLQFLFEYFSETQRNKGNFPGRFSGRQFSNSRSEMNVSTLELGDSALYLCASSPDLSGNTIYFGEGSWLTVV.

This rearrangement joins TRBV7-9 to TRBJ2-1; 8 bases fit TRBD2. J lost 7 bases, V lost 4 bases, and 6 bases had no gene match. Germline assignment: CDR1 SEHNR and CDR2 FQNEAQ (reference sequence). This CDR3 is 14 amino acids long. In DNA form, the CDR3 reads TGTGCCAGCAGCTCAGGACTAGCTTTTAATGAGCAGTTCTTC. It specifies CASSSGLAFNEQFF.

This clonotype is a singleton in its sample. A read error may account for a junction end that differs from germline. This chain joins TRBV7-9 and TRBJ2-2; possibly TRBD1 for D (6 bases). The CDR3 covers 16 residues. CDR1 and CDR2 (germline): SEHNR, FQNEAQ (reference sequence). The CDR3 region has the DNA TGTGCCAGCACCCCCCGGCAGGGGTCTTACACCGGGGAGCTGCTTTTT. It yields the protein CASTPRQGSYTGELLF.

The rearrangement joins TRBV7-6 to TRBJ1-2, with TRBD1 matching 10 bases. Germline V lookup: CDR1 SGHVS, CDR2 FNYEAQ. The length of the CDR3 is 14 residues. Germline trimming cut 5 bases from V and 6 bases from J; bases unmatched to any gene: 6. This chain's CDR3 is CASSDGQGEDGYTF. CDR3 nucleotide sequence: TGTGCCAGCAGCGATGGACAGGGGGAAGATGGCTACACCTTC.

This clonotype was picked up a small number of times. The CDR3 reads CASSVPPLRSGANVLTF. Here the CDR3 DNA reads TGTGCCAGCAGTGTACCCCCGTTGCGCTCTGGGGCCAACGTCCTGACTTTC. The rearrangement joins TRBV6-1 to TRBJ2-6, with unresolved D. Trimming cost V 4 bases and J 0 bases, with 13 bases left between them. The CDR3 has 17 residues. Germline-derived CDR1 and CDR2 are MNHNS and SASEGT.

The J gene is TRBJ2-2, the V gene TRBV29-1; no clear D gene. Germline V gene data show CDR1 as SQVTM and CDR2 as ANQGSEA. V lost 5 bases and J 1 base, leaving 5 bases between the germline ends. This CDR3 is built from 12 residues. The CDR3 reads CSVNLNTGELFF. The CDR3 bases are TGCAGCGTTAACTTGAACACCGGGGAGCTGTTTTTT.

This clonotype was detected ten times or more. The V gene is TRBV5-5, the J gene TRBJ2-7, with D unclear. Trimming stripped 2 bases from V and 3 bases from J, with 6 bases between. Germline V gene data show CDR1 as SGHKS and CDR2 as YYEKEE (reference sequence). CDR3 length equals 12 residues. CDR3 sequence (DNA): TGTGCCAGCAGCTTTTCTTTCTACGAGCAGTACGTC. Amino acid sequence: CASSFSFYEQYV.

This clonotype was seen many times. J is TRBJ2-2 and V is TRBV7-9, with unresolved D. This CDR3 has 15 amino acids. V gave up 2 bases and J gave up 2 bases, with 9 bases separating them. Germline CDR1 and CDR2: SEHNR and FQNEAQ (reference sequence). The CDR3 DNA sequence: TGTGCCAGCAGCTTAATCAGGAGTAACACCGGGGAGCTGTTTTTT. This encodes CASSLIRSNTGELFF.

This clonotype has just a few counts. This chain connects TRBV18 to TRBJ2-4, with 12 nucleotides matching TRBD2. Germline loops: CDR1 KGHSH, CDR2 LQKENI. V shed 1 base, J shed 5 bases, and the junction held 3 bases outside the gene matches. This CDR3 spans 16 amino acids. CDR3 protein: CASSPRLAGVENIQYF. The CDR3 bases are TGTGCCAGCTCACCACGACTAGCGGGGGTCGAAAACATTCAGTACTTC.

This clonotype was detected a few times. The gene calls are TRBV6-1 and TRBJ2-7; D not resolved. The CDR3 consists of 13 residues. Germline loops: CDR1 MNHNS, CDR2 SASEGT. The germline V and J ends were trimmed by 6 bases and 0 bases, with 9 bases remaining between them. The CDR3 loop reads CASRKRSSYEQYV. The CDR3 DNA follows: TGTGCCAGCAGGAAGAGAAGCTCCTACGAGCAGTACGTC.

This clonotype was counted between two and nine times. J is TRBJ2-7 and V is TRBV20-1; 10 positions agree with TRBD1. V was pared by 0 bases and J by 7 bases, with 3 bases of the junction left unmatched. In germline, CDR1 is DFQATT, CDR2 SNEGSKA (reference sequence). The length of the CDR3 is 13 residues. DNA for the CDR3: TGCAGTGCTAGAGAGACAGGGGGCAGGGAGCAGTACTTC. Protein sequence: CSARETGGREQYF.

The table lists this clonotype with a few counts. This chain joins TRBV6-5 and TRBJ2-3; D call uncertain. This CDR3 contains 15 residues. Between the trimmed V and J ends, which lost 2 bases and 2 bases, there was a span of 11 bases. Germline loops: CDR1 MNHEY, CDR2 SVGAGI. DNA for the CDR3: TGTGCCAGCAGTTACCTCGCGGTTGCCACAGATACGCAGTATTTT. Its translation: CASSYLAVATDTQYF.

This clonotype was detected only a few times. CDR3 region: CASSPWTGGNSPLHF. The CDR3 DNA reads as TGTGCCAGCAGCCCCTGGACAGGGGGCAATTCACCCCTCCACTTT. The chain joins TRBV9 to TRBJ1-6, with 11 bases that match TRBD1. CDR1 is SGDLS and CDR2 is YYNGEE in the germline V gene. The CDR3 consists of 15 residues. J was trimmed by 7 bases and V by 4 bases; bases with no gene match: 4.